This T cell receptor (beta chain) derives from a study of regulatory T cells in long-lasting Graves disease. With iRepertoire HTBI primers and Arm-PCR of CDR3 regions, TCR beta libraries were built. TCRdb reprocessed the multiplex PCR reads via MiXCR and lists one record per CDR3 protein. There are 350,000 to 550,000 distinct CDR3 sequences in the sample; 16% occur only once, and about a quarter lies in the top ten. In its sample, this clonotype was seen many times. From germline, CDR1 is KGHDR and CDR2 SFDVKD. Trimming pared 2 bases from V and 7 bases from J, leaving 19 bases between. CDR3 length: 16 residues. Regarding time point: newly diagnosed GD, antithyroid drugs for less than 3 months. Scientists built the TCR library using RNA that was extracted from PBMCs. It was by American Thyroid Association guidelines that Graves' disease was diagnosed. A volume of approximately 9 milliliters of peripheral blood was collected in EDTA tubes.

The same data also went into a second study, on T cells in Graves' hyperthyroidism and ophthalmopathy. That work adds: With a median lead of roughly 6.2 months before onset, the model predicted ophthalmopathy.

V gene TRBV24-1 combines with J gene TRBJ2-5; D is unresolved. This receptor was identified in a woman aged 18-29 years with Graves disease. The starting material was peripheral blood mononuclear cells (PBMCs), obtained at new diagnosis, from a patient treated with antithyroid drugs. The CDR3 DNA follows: TGTGCCACCAGTGATTCGAATGACGGGCCTACCGGGACCCAGTACTTC. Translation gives CATSDSNDGPTGTQYF.